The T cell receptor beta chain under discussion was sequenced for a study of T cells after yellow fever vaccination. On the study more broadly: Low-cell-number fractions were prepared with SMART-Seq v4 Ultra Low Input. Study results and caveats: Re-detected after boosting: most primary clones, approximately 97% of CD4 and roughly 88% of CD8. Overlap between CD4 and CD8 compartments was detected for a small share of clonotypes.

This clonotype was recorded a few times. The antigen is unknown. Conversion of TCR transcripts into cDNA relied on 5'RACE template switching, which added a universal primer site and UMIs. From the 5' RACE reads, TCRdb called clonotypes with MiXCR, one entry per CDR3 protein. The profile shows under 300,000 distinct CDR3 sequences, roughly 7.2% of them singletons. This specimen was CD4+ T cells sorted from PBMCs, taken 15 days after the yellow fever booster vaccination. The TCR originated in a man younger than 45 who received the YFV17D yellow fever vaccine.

The CDR3 DNA is TGCAGTGTTAACTCTGGCGAAAAACTGTTTTTT. It specifies CSVNSGEKLFF. The rearrangement links TRBV20-1 to TRBJ1-4; the D is unclear. CDR3 length equals 11 residues. Germline values: CDR1 DFQATT, CDR2 SNEGSKA (reference sequence). V shed 7 bases and J shed 8 bases, with 11 bases lying between them.